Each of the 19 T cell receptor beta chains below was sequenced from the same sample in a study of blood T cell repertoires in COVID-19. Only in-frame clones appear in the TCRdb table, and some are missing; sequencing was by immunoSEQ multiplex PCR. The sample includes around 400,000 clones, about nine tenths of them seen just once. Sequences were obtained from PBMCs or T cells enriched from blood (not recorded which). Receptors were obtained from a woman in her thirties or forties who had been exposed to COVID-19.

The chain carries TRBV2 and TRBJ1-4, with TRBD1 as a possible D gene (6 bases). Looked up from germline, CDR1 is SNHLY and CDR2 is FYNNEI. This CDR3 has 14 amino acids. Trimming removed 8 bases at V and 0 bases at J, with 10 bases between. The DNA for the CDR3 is TGTGCCAGCGACAGGAAAGCAACTAATGAAAAACTGTTTTTT. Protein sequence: CASDRKATNEKLFF.

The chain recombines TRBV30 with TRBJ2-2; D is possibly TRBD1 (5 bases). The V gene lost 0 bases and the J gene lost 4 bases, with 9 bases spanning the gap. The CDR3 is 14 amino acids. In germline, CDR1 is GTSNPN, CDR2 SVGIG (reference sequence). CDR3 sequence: CAWSVLTGTGELFF. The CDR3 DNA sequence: TGTGCCTGGAGTGTACTTACAGGCACCGGGGAGCTGTTTTTT. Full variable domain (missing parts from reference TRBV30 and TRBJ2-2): SQTIHQWPATLVQPVGSPLSLECTVEGTSNPNLYWYRQAAGRGLQLLFYSVGIGQISSEVPQNLSASRPQDRQFILSSKKLLLSDSGFYLCAWSVLTGTGELFFGEGSRLTVL.

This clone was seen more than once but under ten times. DNA of the CDR3: TGTGCCACTAAGGCCACAGGGAAGTATGGCTACACCTTC. Translation gives CATKATGKYGYTF. J is TRBJ1-2 and V is TRBV7-9; possible D gene TRBD1, 6 bases. Trimming removed 10 bases from V and 5 bases from J, with 17 bases in between. CDR1 and CDR2 from the germline V gene are SEHNR and FQNEAQ (reference sequence). This CDR3 has 13 amino acids.

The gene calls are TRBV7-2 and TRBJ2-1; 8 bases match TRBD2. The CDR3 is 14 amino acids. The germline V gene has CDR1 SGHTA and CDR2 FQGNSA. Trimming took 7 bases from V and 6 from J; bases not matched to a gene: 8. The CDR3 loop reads CASNNGGVANEQFF. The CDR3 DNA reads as TGTGCCAGCAATAACGGGGGGGTGGCCAATGAGCAGTTCTTC.

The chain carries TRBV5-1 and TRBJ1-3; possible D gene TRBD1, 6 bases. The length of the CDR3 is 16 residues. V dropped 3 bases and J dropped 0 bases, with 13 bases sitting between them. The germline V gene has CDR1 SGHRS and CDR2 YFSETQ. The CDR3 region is CASSWGQRNSGNTIYF. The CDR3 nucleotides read TGCGCCAGCAGCTGGGGACAACGGAACTCTGGAAACACCATATATTTT.

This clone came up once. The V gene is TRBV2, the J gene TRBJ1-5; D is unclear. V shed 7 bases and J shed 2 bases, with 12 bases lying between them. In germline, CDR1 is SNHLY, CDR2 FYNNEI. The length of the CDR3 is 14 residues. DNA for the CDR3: TGTGCCAGCACTGGAGGGAGGGGCAATCAGCCCCAGCATTTT. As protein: CASTGGRGNQPQHF. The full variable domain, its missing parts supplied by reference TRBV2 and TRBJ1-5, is EPEVTQTPSHQVTQMGQEVILRCVPISNHLYFYWYRQILGQKVEFLVSFYNNEISEKSEIFDDQFSVERPDGSNFTLKIRSTKLEDSAMYFCASTGGRGNQPQHFGDGTRLSIL.

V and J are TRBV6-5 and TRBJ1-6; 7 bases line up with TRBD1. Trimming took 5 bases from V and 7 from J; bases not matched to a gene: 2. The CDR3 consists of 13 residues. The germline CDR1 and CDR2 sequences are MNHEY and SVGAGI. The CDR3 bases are TGTGCCAGCAGTCGGACAGGCAATTCACCCCTCCACTTT. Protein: CASSRTGNSPLHF.

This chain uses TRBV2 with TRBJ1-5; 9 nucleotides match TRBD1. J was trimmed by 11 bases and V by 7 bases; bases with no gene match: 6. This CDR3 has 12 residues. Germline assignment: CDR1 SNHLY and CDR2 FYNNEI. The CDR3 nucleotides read TGTGCCAGCAAACAGGGGGCCGGGTCCCAGCATTTT. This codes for CASKQGAGSQHF.

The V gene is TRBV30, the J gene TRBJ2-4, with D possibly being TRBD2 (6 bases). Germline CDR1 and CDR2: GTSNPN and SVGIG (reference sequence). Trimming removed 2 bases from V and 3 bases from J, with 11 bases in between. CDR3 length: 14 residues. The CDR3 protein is CAWSPWRDKNIQYF. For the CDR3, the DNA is TGTGCCTGGAGTCCCTGGCGGGACAAAAACATTCAGTACTTC.

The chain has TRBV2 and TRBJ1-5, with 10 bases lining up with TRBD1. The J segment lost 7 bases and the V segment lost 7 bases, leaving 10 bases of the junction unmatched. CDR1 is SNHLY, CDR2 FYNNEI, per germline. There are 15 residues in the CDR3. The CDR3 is CASTLSGTGVQPQHF. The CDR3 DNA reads TGTGCCAGCACCCTTTCTGGGACAGGGGTCCAGCCCCAGCATTTT.

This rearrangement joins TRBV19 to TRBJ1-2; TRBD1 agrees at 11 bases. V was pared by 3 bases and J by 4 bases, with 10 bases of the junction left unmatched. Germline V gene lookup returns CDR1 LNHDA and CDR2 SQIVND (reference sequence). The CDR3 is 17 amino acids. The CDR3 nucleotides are TGTGCCAGTAGTATCGGACAGGGGGCGAATTATGGCTATGGCTACACCTTC. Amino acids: CASSIGQGANYGYGYTF.

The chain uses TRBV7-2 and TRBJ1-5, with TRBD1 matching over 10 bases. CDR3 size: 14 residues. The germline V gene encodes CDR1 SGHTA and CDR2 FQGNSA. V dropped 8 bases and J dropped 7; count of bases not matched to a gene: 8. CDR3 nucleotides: TGTGCCAGCCGCCCCGACAGGGGGCGGCAGCCCCAGCATTTT. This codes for CASRPDRGRQPQHF.

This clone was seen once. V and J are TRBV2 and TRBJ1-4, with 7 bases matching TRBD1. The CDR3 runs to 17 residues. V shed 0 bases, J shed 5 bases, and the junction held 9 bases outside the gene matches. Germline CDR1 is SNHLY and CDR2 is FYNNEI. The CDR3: CASSEAALRDSNEKLFF. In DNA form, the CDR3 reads TGTGCCAGCAGTGAAGCGGCGCTCCGGGACAGCAATGAAAAACTGTTTTTT.

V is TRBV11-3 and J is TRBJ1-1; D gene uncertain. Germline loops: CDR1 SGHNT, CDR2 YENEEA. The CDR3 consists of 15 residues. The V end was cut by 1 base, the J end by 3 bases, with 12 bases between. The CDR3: CASSLVLSRYTEAFF. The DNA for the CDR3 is TGTGCCAGCAGCTTAGTTCTGAGCAGGTACACTGAAGCTTTCTTT. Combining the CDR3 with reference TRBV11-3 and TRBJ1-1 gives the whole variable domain EAGVVQSPRYKIIEKKQPVAFWCNPISGHNTLYWYLQNLGQGPELLIRYENEEAVDDSQLPKDRFSAERLKGVDSTLKIQPAELGDSAVYLCASSLVLSRYTEAFFGQGTRLTVV.

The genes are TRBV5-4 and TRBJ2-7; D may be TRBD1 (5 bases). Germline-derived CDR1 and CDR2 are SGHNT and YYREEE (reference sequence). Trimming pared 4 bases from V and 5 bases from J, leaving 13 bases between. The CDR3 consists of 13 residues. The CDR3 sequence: CASSPTGRDEQYF. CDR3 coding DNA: TGTGCCAGCAGCCCTACAGGTAGGGACGAGCAGTACTTC.

CDR3 protein: CASSPRAGTGNYGYTF. In nucleotides, the CDR3 is TGTGCCAGCAGCCCTAGGGCCGGGACAGGGAACTATGGCTACACCTTC. The J gene is TRBJ1-2, the V gene TRBV7-2; 9 nucleotides line up with TRBD1. J gave up 2 bases and V 5 bases, and 9 bases lay outside the gene matches. Germline V gene data show CDR1 as SGHTA and CDR2 as FQGNSA. The CDR3 is 16 residues long.

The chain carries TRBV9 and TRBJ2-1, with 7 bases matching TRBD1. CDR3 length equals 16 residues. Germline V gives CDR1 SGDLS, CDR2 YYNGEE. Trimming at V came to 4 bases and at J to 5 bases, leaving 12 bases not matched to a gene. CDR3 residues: CASSPRVRGLDNEQFF. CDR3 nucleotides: TGTGCCAGCAGCCCCCGCGTGAGGGGGCTTGACAATGAGCAGTTCTTC.

The CDR3 DNA follows: TGTGCCAGCCCGAAAAAAAAGGGGTCTAGCACAGATACGCAGTATTTT. Its protein is CASPKKKGSSTDTQYF. V and J are TRBV21-1 and TRBJ2-3; the table's D call, TRBD1, was not checked against the DNA. TRBV21-1 is annotated as a pseudogene. CDR3 length equals 16 residues.

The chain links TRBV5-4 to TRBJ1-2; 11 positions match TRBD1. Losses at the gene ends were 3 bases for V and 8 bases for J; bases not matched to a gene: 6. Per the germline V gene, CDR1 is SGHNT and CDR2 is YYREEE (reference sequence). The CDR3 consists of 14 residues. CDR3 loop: CASSSDRGLRGYTF. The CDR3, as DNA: TGTGCCAGCAGCTCGGACAGGGGGCTAAGAGGCTACACCTTC.